Following are 15 T cell receptor beta chains from one sample sequenced in a study of T cell repertoires in cytomegalovirus infection. TCRdb called the reads again in MiXCR, with one record for every CDR3 protein. The profile shows 100,000 to 150,000 distinct CDR3 sequences, 30% to 40% of them singletons. What these receptors recognize is not known. The sequencing used CD8+ T cells from cultured PBMCs, collected from culture after CMV antigen stimulation. The receptors originated from a human donor in good health (CMV status not recorded). Some clones in this sample may be carry-over from other donors' samples.

Only a few counts were recorded for this clonotype. This chain links TRBV6-2 or TRBV6-3 with TRBJ2-1, with D possibly TRBD2 on 6 matching bases. CDR1 is MNHEY, CDR2 SVGEGT, per germline. Trimming pared 6 bases from V and 4 bases from J, leaving 16 bases between. This CDR3 has 15 amino acids. DNA for the CDR3: TGTGCCAGCAGCCCCCCGGGGGAGATTTACAATGAGCAGTTCTTC. Translating it yields CASSPPGEIYNEQFF.

The table lists this clonotype with a count of one. This rearrangement joins TRBV11-2 to TRBJ2-5, with 10 bases matching TRBD2. CDR1 is SGHAT and CDR2 is FQNNGV in the germline V gene. This CDR3 has 16 amino acids. The V gene end was trimmed by 5 bases and the J gene end by 3 bases; junction bases not matched to a gene: 9. CDR3: CASSQPPAGGEETQYF. The CDR3 region has the DNA TGTGCCAGCAGCCAGCCTCCAGCGGGGGGGGAAGAGACCCAGTACTTC.

This clonotype was seen at least ten times. The CDR3 sequence is CASRGTGRETQYF. As DNA, the CDR3 is TGCGCCAGCAGGGGGACTGGCCGAGAGACCCAGTACTTC. The rearrangement links TRBV4-1 to TRBJ2-5; D possibly corresponds to TRBD2 (6 bases). Trimming cost V 6 bases and J 4 bases, with 12 bases left between them. CDR3 size: 13 residues. Germline V gene lookup returns CDR1 MGHRA and CDR2 YSYEKL.

This clonotype showed up many times. The rearrangement uses TRBV24-1 and TRBJ2-5; 7 bases agree with TRBD1. Per germline, CDR1 KGHDR and CDR2 SFDVKD. The CDR3 contains 14 residues. The V gene end was trimmed by 6 bases and the J gene end by 3 bases; junction bases not matched to a gene: 6. The CDR3 reads CATSHRDSEETQYF. In nucleotides, the CDR3 is TGTGCCACCAGTCACCGGGACAGCGAAGAGACCCAGTACTTC.

This clonotype was seen more than once but under ten times. The rearrangement links TRBV7-4 to TRBJ1-5; tentative D call: TRBD1 (6 bases). Germline lookup yields CDR1 SGHVT and CDR2 SQSDAQ. The length of the CDR3 is 18 residues. V dropped 4 bases and J dropped 0 bases, with 19 bases sitting between them. The chain's CDR3 is CASSWDSGGPNSNQPQHF. The DNA for the CDR3 is TGTGCCAGCAGCTGGGATTCGGGGGGGCCAAATAGCAATCAGCCCCAGCATTTT.

V gene TRBV7-3 combines with J gene TRBJ1-2; weak D call: TRBD1 (5 bases). The CDR3 is 16 residues long. V lost 0 bases to trimming and J lost 0 bases, with 11 bases between them. Germline-derived CDR1 and CDR2 are SGHTA and FQGTGA. The CDR3 DNA is TGTGCCAGCAGCTTAACACCCGGAGGGGCTAACTATGGCTACACCTTC. It yields the protein CASSLTPGGANYGYTF.

V gene TRBV11-1 combines with J gene TRBJ2-3; possibly TRBD2 for D (7 bases). This CDR3 is built from 14 residues. V was pared by 5 bases and J by 4 bases, with 13 bases between. Germline V gene data show CDR1 as SGHAT and CDR2 as FQDESV (reference sequence). CDR3 protein: CASSRGGRPDTQYF. Here the CDR3 DNA reads TGTGCCAGCAGCAGGGGGGGAAGGCCAGATACGCAGTATTTT.

This clonotype has ten or more counts. The rearrangement links TRBV7-2 to TRBJ2-5; possible D gene TRBD2, 6 bases. Germline V CDR1 and CDR2: SGHTA, FQGNSA. Trimming stripped 8 bases from V and 4 bases from J, with 20 bases between. This CDR3 has 15 amino acids. CDR3 loop: CASATGEALIETQYF. The CDR3 DNA sequence: TGTGCCAGCGCCACCGGGGAGGCGCTGATAGAGACCCAGTACTTC.

This clonotype was seen at least ten times. This chain uses TRBV20-1 with TRBJ1-1; no reliable D call. This CDR3 is built from 18 residues. CDR1 DFQATT and CDR2 SNEGSKA come from the germline V gene (reference sequence). Deletions cut 0 bases from V and 0 bases from J, with 20 bases between. The CDR3 region has the DNA TGCAGTGCTAGAGATTTAGCGGTACATAAGAAAATGAACACTGAAGCTTTCTTT. Amino acids: CSARDLAVHKKMNTEAFF.

This clonotype was picked up a small number of times. The chain has TRBV27 and TRBJ1-2, with D perhaps matching TRBD1 (5 bases). The V gene lost 3 bases and the J gene lost 4 bases, with 12 bases spanning the gap. The germline gives CDR1 MNHEY, CDR2 SMNVEV (reference sequence). This CDR3 has 14 amino acids. CDR3 sequence reads: CASSFGGSGYGYTF. Written as DNA, the CDR3 is TGTGCCAGCAGTTTTGGGGGGTCTGGCTATGGCTACACCTTC.

This clonotype was seen a handful of times. CDR3 region: CASSPKGQGRPDTQYF. In DNA, the CDR3 is TGTGCCAGTAGTCCAAAGGGACAGGGTAGGCCAGATACGCAGTATTTT. The rearrangement links TRBV19 to TRBJ2-3; 9 positions agree with TRBD1. Germline-derived CDR1 and CDR2 are LNHDA and SQIVND (reference sequence). With V trimmed by 5 bases and J by 4 bases, 10 bases remained unmatched. The CDR3 is made up of 16 amino acids.

The chain is built from TRBV10-3 and TRBJ2-5; the match to TRBD2 covers 7 bases. Germline trimming cut 0 bases from V and 4 bases from J; bases unmatched to any gene: 14. The CDR3 is 18 residues long. Germline V gene sequence: CDR1 ENHRY, CDR2 SYGVKD. The CDR3 reads CAISESDGGGVFGETQYF. The CDR3 DNA is TGTGCCATCAGTGAGTCTGATGGGGGGGGAGTATTCGGAGAGACCCAGTACTTC.

The CDR3 protein is CASSYSTLLSYEQYF. Written as DNA, the CDR3 is TGTGCCAGCAGTTACTCGACCCTCCTCTCCTACGAGCAGTACTTC. The rearrangement joins TRBV6-5 to TRBJ2-7; D call uncertain. Trimming removed 0 bases at V and 0 bases at J, with 9 bases between. The CDR3 covers 15 residues. Germline V gene sequence: CDR1 MNHEY, CDR2 SVGAGI.

At least ten counts were recorded for this clonotype. The V call is TRBV4-1, the J call TRBJ1-4; D is uncertain. CDR1 and CDR2 from the germline V gene are MGHRA and YSYEKL. V gave up 2 bases and J gave up 0 bases, with 10 bases separating them. This CDR3 is built from 16 residues. The CDR3, as DNA: TGCGCCAGCAGCCAACCCGACCGAACAACTAATGAAAAACTGTTTTTT. It encodes CASSQPDRTTNEKLFF.

This sequence joins TRBV27 and TRBJ1-1; 8 nucleotides match TRBD1. There are 16 residues in the CDR3. Unmatched junction bases numbered 19, after V lost 9 bases and J lost 7 bases. CDR1 and CDR2 (germline): MNHEY, SMNVEV (reference sequence). The chain's CDR3 is CASRALGTGREHEAFF. Written as DNA, the CDR3 is TGTGCCAGTCGAGCCCTGGGGACAGGTAGAGAACATGAAGCTTTCTTT.